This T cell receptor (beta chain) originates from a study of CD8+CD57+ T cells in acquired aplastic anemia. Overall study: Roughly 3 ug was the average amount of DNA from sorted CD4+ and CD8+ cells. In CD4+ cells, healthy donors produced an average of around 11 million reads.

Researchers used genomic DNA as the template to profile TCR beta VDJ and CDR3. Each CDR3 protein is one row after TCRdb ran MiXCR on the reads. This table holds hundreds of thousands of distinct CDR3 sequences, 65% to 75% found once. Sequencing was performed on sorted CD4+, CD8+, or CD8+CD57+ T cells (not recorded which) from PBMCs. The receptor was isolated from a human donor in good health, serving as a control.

CDR3 DNA: TGTGCCAGCAGCCTAGGGGAGAGGACAATTCGGGACGCGACCCAGTACTTC. As protein: CASSLGERTIRDATQYF. The genes are TRBV7-2 and TRBJ2-5; tentatively, D is TRBD1 or TRBD2 (5 bases each). Germline V gene data show CDR1 as SGHTA and CDR2 as FQGNSA. This CDR3 has 17 residues. Trimming shortened V by 5 bases and J by 7 bases, and 26 bases separated the two germline ends. Full variable domain (missing parts from reference TRBV7-2 and TRBJ2-5): GAGVSQSPSNKVTEKGKDVELRCDPISGHTALYWYRQSLGQGLEFLIYFQGNSAPDKSGLPSDRFSAERTGGSVSTLTIQRTQQEDSAVYLCASSLGERTIRDATQYFGPGTRLLVL.